The rows below give T cell receptor beta chains drawn from one sample of a study of a mutant IDH1 vaccine in newly diagnosed glioma. Sequencing used immunoSEQ multiplex PCR; TCRdb keeps in-frame clones, though not all of them. The repertoire includes 50,000 to 75,000 clones, 65% to 75% of them detected once, and 4.7% sits in the top ten. No antigens are known for them. The source was PBMCs, collected from a glioma patient whose treatment included an IDH1 peptide vaccine. The receptors come from a man aged 50 to 60 with glioma. The CDR3 runs from the conserved cysteine through the conserved F or W. The D gene is left open where the match is weak. Clone size appears in some rows only: once, few, many, or a class for an expanded clone.

d_call cdr3_length j_call clone_size v_call cdr3_nt cdr3_aa
TRBD1 18 TRBJ2-7 once TRBV14 TGTGCCAGCAGCCGACATACGCGTACGGGACAGGGGAAATACGAGCAGTACTTC CASSRHTRTGQGKYEQYF
. 12 TRBJ1-2 . TRBV5-5 TGTGCCAGCAGCTTGTCAGGGGATGGCTACACCTTC CASSLSGDGYTF
TRBD1 14 TRBJ1-1 . TRBV15 TGTGCCACCAGCAGGACAGGGGCCGTACTTGGAGCTTTCTTT CATSRTGAVLGAFF
TRBD2 16 TRBJ2-6 . TRBV5-1 TGCGCCAGCAGCCCCGGGGGGGCCTCGGGGGCCAACGTCCTGACTTTC CASSPGGASGANVLTF
TRBD1 15 TRBJ2-3 once TRBV9 TGTGCCAGCAGCCCTTGGGACAGCGACACAGATACGCAGTATTTT CASSPWDSDTDTQYF
. 15 TRBJ2-3 . TRBV4-2 TGTGCCAGCAGCCAGGCTAGTGGAGGCACAGATACGCAGTATTTT CASSQASGGTDTQYF
. 14 TRBJ2-2 medium-sized TRBV6-1 TGTGCCAGCAAACGGGCAAGCGCCACCGGGGAGCTGTTTTTT CASKRASATGELFF
TRBD2 14 TRBJ2-2 . TRBV2 TGTGCCAGTCGGGGGGGGCCCGACACCGGGGAGCTGTTTTTT CASRGGPDTGELFF
TRBD1 15 TRBJ1-6 . TRBV6-5 TGTGCCAGCAGTTCGGGACAGGGAGTAAGTTCACCCCTCCACTTT CASSSGQGVSSPLHF
. 16 TRBJ2-2 . TRBV5-4 TGTGCCAGCAGCTTTTTTGGGGTAGTGGGCACCGGGGAGCTGTTTTTT CASSFFGVVGTGELFF
TRBD2 15 TRBJ2-5 . TRBV19 TGTGCCAGTAGCCCGACTAGCGGGGGGGCGGGGACCCAGTACTTC CASSPTSGGAGTQYF
. 15 TRBJ1-2 . TRBV6-5 TGTGCCAGCAGTTACACAAAATCGGGAAACGATGGCTACACCTTC CASSYTKSGNDGYTF
. 14 TRBJ1-5 few TRBV30 TGTGCCCAAGGGGAGGGAGGGAGCAATCAGCCCCAGCATTTT CAQGEGGSNQPQHF
. 8 TRBJ1-5 once TRBV21-1 TGTGCCGGGCAGCCACAGCATTTT CAGQPQHF
. 13 TRBJ2-7 once TRBV30 TGTGCCTGGGAGGGGGAGATCTCCTACGAGCAGTACTTC CAWEGEISYEQYF
TRBD1 12 TRBJ1-2 . TRBV19 TGTGCCAGCGCCAGGGGGGCATATGGCTACACCTTC CASARGAYGYTF
. 15 TRBJ1-4 once TRBV4-2 TGTGCCAGCAGCCTGCGGATAGGACAGCCTGAAAAACTGTTTTTT CASSLRIGQPEKLFF
. 13 TRBJ2-7 few TRBV30 TGTGCCTGGAGTCCCCCCGGCGCCTACGAGCAGTACTTC CAWSPPGAYEQYF
TRBD1 14 TRBJ1-5 . TRBV5-8 TGTGCCAGCAGCCCGGGACAGGACATCATGCCCCAGCATTTT CASSPGQDIMPQHF
. 15 TRBJ2-1 few TRBV4-3 TGCGCCAGCAGCCAGGCTTCTACAGGGCCTAATGAGCAGTTCTTC CASSQASTGPNEQFF
TRBD1 16 TRBJ2-1 . TRBV5-1 TGCGCCAGCAGCTTGCTTGGGGGGACAGGGGGGAATGAGCAGTTCTTC CASSLLGGTGGNEQFF
TRBD2 17 TRBJ2-2 . TRBV4-1 TGCGCCAGCAGCCCTCGGGACTATTCAACGGTGACCGGGGAGCTGTTTTTT CASSPRDYSTVTGELFF
. 12 TRBJ1-6 once TRBV27 TGTGCCAGCAGTCGACCCAATTCACCCCTCCACTTT CASSRPNSPLHF
. 15 TRBJ2-5 . TRBV2 TGTGCCAGCAGTCTTCTCCCGGGGCGGCAAGAGACCCAGTACTTC CASSLLPGRQETQYF
. 14 TRBJ2-2 . TRBV9 TGTGCCAGCGAAAGGCAGACGAACACCGGGGAGCTGTTTTTT CASERQTNTGELFF
. 12 TRBJ1-5 once TRBV6-6 TGTGCCAGCGGCCAGGGAGACCAGCCCCAGCATTTT CASGQGDQPQHF
. 13 TRBJ1-5 . TRBV29-1 TGCAGCGTTGCAGCGACGGACGGGGGGCCCCAGCATTTT CSVAATDGGPQHF
. 12 TRBJ1-2 . TRBV30 TGTGCCTGGAGTCCCAGGGGCTATGGCTACACCTTC CAWSPRGYGYTF